The text below deals with one T cell receptor beta chain. This sample stems from a study of T cell changes during pregnancy in multiple sclerosis. The germline gives CDR1 SNHLY, CDR2 FYNNEI. The junction had 6 bases not matched to a gene; V was cut back by 6 bases and J by 5 bases. This CDR3 region has 13 residues. Libraries were prepared by immunoSEQ multiplex PCR; TCRdb keeps only in-frame clonotypes and omits some of them. The profile covers tens of thousands of clones, with roughly 92% appearing a single time and 2% taken by the ten largest. The rearrangement joins TRBV2 to TRBJ2-5; 7 positions agree with TRBD2. The source of this sequence is a female donor with multiple sclerosis, enrolled in a pregnancy study. The sample was peripheral blood, taken in the second trimester of pregnancy. The CDR3 here is CASSSMGGETQYF. CDR3 in DNA: TGTGCCAGCAGCTCCATGGGGGGGGAGACCCAGTACTTC.